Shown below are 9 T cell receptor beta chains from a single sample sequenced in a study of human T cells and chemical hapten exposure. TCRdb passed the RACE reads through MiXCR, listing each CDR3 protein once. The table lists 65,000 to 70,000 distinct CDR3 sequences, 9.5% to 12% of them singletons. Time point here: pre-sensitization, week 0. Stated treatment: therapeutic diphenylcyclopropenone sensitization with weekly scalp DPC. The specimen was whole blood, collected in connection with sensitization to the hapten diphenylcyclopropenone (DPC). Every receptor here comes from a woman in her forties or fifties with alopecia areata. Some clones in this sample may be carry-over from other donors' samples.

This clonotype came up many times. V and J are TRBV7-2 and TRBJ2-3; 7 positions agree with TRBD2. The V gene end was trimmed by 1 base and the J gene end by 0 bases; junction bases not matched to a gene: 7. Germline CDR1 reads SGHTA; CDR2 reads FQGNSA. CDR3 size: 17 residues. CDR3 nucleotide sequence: TGTGCCAGCAGCTTAGGCCCTAGCGGCCTGAGCACAGATACGCAGTATTTT. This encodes CASSLGPSGLSTDTQYF.

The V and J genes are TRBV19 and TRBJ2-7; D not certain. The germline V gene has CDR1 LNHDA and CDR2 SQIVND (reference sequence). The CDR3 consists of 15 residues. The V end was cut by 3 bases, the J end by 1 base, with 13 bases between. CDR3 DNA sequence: TGTGCCAGTAGTATTAGCCCGGCTAGATCCTACGAGCAGTACTTC. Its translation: CASSISPARSYEQYF.

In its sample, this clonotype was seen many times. CDR3 nucleotides: TGTGCCAGCAGTGACAGGGGGCCGAGCAATCAGCCCCAGCATTTT. Protein product: CASSDRGPSNQPQHF. This chain uses TRBV6-1 with TRBJ1-5, with 8 bases aligning to TRBD1. This CDR3 has 15 amino acids. V trimming: 3 bases; J trimming: 1 base; junction bases outside the gene matches: 2. Germline V CDR1 and CDR2: MNHNS, SASEGT.

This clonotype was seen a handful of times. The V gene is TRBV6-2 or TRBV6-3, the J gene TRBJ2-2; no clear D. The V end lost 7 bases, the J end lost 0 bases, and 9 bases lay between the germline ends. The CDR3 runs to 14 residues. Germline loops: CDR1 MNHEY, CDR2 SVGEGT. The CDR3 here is CASTDRSNTGELFF. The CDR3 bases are TGTGCCAGCACAGATAGGTCGAACACCGGGGAGCTGTTTTTT.

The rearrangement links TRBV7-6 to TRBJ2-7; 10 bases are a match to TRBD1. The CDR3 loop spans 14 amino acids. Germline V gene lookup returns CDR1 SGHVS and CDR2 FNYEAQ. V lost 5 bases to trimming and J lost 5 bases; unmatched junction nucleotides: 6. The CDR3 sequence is CASSRQGAQDEQYF. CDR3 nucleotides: TGTGCCAGCAGCCGACAGGGGGCTCAGGACGAGCAGTACTTC.

The CDR3 region is CASSEQGGDYYEQYF. DNA of the CDR3: TGTGCCAGCAGTGAACAGGGAGGGGACTACTACGAGCAGTACTTC. The rearrangement uses TRBV6-5 and TRBJ2-7, with D maybe TRBD2 (7 bases). This CDR3 spans 15 amino acids. Trimming took 5 bases from V and 3 from J, leaving 17 bases between them. The V gene's germline CDR1 is MNHEY and CDR2 SVGAGI.

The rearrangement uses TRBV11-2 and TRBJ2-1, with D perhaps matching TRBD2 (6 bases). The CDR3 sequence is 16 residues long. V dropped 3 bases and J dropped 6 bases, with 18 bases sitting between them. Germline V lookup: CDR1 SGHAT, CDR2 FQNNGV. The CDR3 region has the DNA TGTGCCAGCAGCTTGTTACCGGGACTGGCTTCCAATGAGCAGTTCTTC. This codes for CASSLLPGLASNEQFF.

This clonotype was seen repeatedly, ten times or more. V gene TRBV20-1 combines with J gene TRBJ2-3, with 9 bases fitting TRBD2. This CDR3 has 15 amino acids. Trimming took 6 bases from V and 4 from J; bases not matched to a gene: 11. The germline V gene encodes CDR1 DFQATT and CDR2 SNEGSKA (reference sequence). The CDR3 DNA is TGCAGTGCCCCCCGGGGGCGGGGGGGCTCAGATACGCAGTATTTT. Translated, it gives CSAPRGRGGSDTQYF.

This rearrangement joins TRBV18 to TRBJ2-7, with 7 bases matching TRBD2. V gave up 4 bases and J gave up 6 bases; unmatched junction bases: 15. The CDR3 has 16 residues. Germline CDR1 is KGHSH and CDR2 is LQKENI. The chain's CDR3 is CASSLTSSGRVREQYF. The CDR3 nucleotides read TGTGCCAGCTCACTGACTAGCTCGGGTCGTGTTCGCGAGCAGTACTTC.